Following are 15 T cell receptor beta chains from one sample sequenced in a study of cytomegalovirus exposure and HLA in healthy donors. A multiplex PCR was run with 60 Vbeta primers and 13 Jbeta primers. Sequencing was performed with immunoSEQ multiplex PCR; in TCRdb, only in-frame clones are kept and a portion is missing. This table has fewer than 150,000 clones, roughly 80% appearing once. The sequenced material came from PBMCs. Receptors originate from a woman aged 30 to 39 in good health and CMV-seropositive.

The chain recombines TRBV27 with TRBJ2-1; the D gene is possibly TRBD1 (5 bases). The CDR3 spans 13 residues. CDR1 is MNHEY, CDR2 SMNVEV, per germline (reference sequence). The germline V and J ends were trimmed by 3 bases and 7 bases, with 10 bases remaining between them. CDR3 in DNA: TGTGCCAGCAGTTTTACAGGTGGTAATGAGCAGTTCTTC. Its protein product is CASSFTGGNEQFF.

The chain employs TRBV6-5 and TRBJ1-2; no firm D call. The CDR3 spans 14 residues. The V end was cut by 6 bases, the J end by 4 bases, with 15 bases between. Germline V gene data show CDR1 as MNHEY and CDR2 as SVGAGI. CDR3 protein: CASRTVGLGYGYTF. The CDR3 bases are TGTGCCAGCAGGACGGTGGGCCTCGGCTATGGCTACACCTTC.

The J gene is TRBJ1-1, the V gene TRBV19; 7 bases are a match to TRBD1. Germline V gene sequence: CDR1 LNHDA, CDR2 SQIVND (reference sequence). With 1 base clipped from V and 1 base from J, the junction kept 3 bases outside the gene matches. This CDR3 is built from 15 residues. The CDR3 sequence is CASSIVRGKNTEAFF. CDR3 DNA: TGTGCCAGTAGTATAGTCAGGGGGAAGAACACTGAAGCTTTCTTT. The entire variable domain, with the rest obtained from reference TRBV19 and TRBJ1-1, is as follows: DGGITQSPKYLFRKEGQNVTLSCEQNLNHDAMYWYRQDPGQGLRLIYYSQIVNDFQKGDIAEGYSVSREKKESFPLTVTSAQKNPTAFYLCASSIVRGKNTEAFFGQGTRLTVV.

The rearrangement joins TRBV5-1 to TRBJ2-1, with TRBD2 identical over 11 bases. The trim removed 6 bases at V and 11 bases at J, leaving 13 bases unmatched. Germline V gene sequence: CDR1 SGHRS, CDR2 YFSETQ. The CDR3 is 15 residues long. This CDR3 is CASTPLTSGGDKQFF. The CDR3 DNA reads as TGCGCCAGCACCCCCCTCACTAGCGGGGGCGATAAGCAGTTCTTC.

The rearrangement joins TRBV5-6 to TRBJ2-7, with D possibly TRBD1 on 6 matching bases. The CDR3 totals 13 residues. Between the trimmed V and J ends, which lost 4 bases and 5 bases, there was a span of 13 bases. The germline gives CDR1 SGHDT, CDR2 YYEEEE. The CDR3 spells CASSRITGNEQYF. The CDR3 region has the DNA TGTGCCAGCAGCCGTATTACAGGGAACGAGCAGTACTTC.

This chain joins TRBV5-1 and TRBJ2-1; D is unclear. CDR3 length: 14 amino acids. Germline loops: CDR1 SGHRS, CDR2 YFSETQ. V was cut by 9 bases and J by 2 bases, with 15 bases left in between. The DNA for the CDR3 is TGCGCCACCAAACCGGGTCATACCTACAATGAGCAGTTCTTC. This gives the protein CATKPGHTYNEQFF. Variable domain in full (rest from reference TRBV5-1 and TRBJ2-1): KAGVTQTPRYLIKTRGQQVTLSCSPISGHRSVSWYQQTPGQGLQFLFEYFSETQRNKGNFPGRFSGRQFSNSRSEMNVSTLELGDSALYLCATKPGHTYNEQFFGPGTRLTVL.

There are a few counts of this clone. V usage is TRBV4-1 and J usage is TRBJ2-5; 16 nucleotides agree with TRBD2. The CDR3 sequence is 17 residues long. In germline, CDR1 is MGHRA, CDR2 YSYEKL. The ends lost 6 bases at V and 2 bases at J; junction bases unmatched: 6. CDR3 nucleotide sequence: TGCGCCAGCAGGACGGGACTAGCGGGGGGGAGACAAGAGACCCAGTACTTC. Its translation: CASRTGLAGGRQETQYF.

This sequence joins TRBV13 and TRBJ1-4, with 8 bases that match TRBD1. V trimming: 8 bases; J trimming: 4 bases; junction bases outside the gene matches: 9. The V gene's germline CDR1 is PRHDT and CDR2 FYEKMQ (reference sequence). The CDR3 sequence is 15 residues long. The CDR3 DNA sequence: TGTGCCAGCTCGGACAGGGATTTCCTTAATGAAAAACTGTTTTTT. This sequence encodes CASSDRDFLNEKLFF.

The chain uses TRBV5-1 and TRBJ2-7, with 7 positions matching TRBD1. V trimming: 0 bases; J trimming: 5 bases; junction bases outside the gene matches: 11. CDR3 length: 16 residues. Germline lookup yields CDR1 SGHRS and CDR2 YFSETQ. The CDR3 here is CASSLEGGLLANEQYF. The DNA of the CDR3 is TGCGCCAGCAGCTTGGAAGGGGGCCTGCTGGCCAACGAGCAGTACTTC.

The chain joins TRBV18 to TRBJ1-5; TRBD1 agrees at 11 bases. This CDR3 region has 15 residues. The V segment lost 6 bases and the J segment 5 bases; nucleotides outside the gene matches: 6. Germline CDR1 is KGHSH and CDR2 is LQKENI. The CDR3: CASSTAGQGDQPQHF. CDR3 in DNA: TGTGCCAGCTCCACGGCGGGACAGGGGGATCAGCCCCAGCATTTT.

On this clone itself: The germline gene is not matched at one end of the junction; a read error may be the cause. V is TRBV10-3 and J is TRBJ1-1, with 10 bases fitting TRBD1. Germline V lookup: CDR1 ENHRY, CDR2 SYGVKD. The CDR3 runs to 15 residues. The CDR3 DNA reads as TGTGCCATCAGCCCGGACAGGGGGTGGAACACTAAAGCTTTCTTT. Protein product: CAISPDRGWNTKAFF.

The table lists this clone with a count of one. This chain connects TRBV6-5 to TRBJ2-5, with TRBD2 identical over 10 bases. V shed 3 bases, J shed 4 bases, and the junction held 2 bases outside the gene matches. The CDR3 sequence is 14 residues long. CDR1 and CDR2 (germline): MNHEY, SVGAGI. The CDR3, as DNA: TGTGCCAGCAGTTATTTAGCGGGAGGAGAGACCCAGTACTTC. Its translation: CASSYLAGGETQYF.

As to this clone: Other nucleotide sequences in the sample specify the same CDR3. The gene calls are TRBV6-6 and TRBJ2-7; 11 bases agree with TRBD2. This CDR3 spans 15 amino acids. The V gene's germline CDR1 is MNHNY and CDR2 SVGAGI (reference sequence). The J segment lost 4 bases and the V segment lost 5 bases, leaving 7 bases of the junction unmatched. As DNA, the CDR3 is TGTGCCAGCAGTCCCCCTGGGACTAGCGGATACGAGCAGTACTTC. Translation gives CASSPPGTSGYEQYF.

CDR3 sequence reads: CASSQAALMVVEGYEQYF. The CDR3 coding sequence is TGCGCCAGCAGCCAAGCCGCCTTAATGGTAGTGGAGGGCTACGAGCAGTACTTC. The genes are TRBV4-1 and TRBJ2-7; D is perhaps TRBD2 (6 bases). The CDR3 consists of 18 residues. Germline V gene data show CDR1 as MGHRA and CDR2 as YSYEKL. Trimming cost V 1 base and J 3 bases, with 22 bases left between them.

The V gene is TRBV29-1, the J gene TRBJ1-1; maybe TRBD1 (5 bases). Trimming pared 4 bases from V and 2 bases from J, leaving 11 bases between. Germline V gives CDR1 SQVTM, CDR2 ANQGSEA. The CDR3 loop spans 13 amino acids. CDR3 nucleotide sequence: TGCAGCGTTGTTGGGCAGGGAAACACTGAAGCTTTCTTT. The encoded protein is CSVVGQGNTEAFF.